The clone carrying this T cell receptor beta chain came up a few times. Its antigen is unidentified. The data were obtained in a study of T cells after yellow fever vaccination. Whole-study findings and limits: The study found a weaker secondary response that peaked faster, day 5 versus 15. Some clonotypes, a small share, were shared between CD4 and CD8 compartments. The booster response re-showed most primary clones: roughly 97% CD4, around 87% CD8.

TCRdb processed the 5' RACE reads anew with MiXCR; each CDR3 protein has one entry. The sample records under 500,000 distinct CDR3 sequences, approximately 18% being singletons. The sequenced sample was PBMCs, obtained before the yellow fever booster vaccination. This clonotype originated in a young man who received the YFV17D yellow fever vaccine.

CDR3 residues: CASSQDPVWGETQYF. DNA for the CDR3: TGCGCCAGCAGCCAAGATCCAGTCTGGGGAGAGACCCAGTACTTC. J is TRBJ2-5 and V is TRBV4-1, with unresolved D. CDR3 length: 15 residues. Germline V gene lookup returns CDR1 MGHRA and CDR2 YSYEKL. Trimming shortened V by 0 bases and J by 4 bases, and 12 bases separated the two germline ends.